This T cell receptor beta chain was identified in a study of glioma-infiltrating T cells. Amplification of TCR alpha and beta CDR3 regions from RNA used iRepertoire nested multiplex PCR. In TCRdb, the multiplex PCR reads were re-called with MiXCR into one record per CDR3 protein. The repertoire holds about 200,000 distinct CDR3 sequences, approximately 30% seen once, with 20% to 25% in the top ten. This clonotype was seen ten or more times. There are 13 residues in the CDR3. Germline V gives CDR1 LGHDT, CDR2 YNNKEL (reference sequence). V was trimmed by 4 bases and J by 4 bases, leaving 10 bases between them.

This chain uses TRBV3-1 with TRBJ1-1; D is perhaps TRBD1 (6 bases). Material for sequencing was glioma tissue, nonneoplastic brain tissue, or PBMCs (not recorded which). This clonotype was sampled from a human donor with low-grade glioma or glioblastoma, undergoing nonglioma brain surgery, or in good health (not recorded which). The CDR3 here is CASSPTGSTEAFF. CDR3 DNA sequence: TGTGCCAGCAGCCCGACAGGAAGCACTGAAGCTTTCTTT.